These 16 T cell receptor beta chains originate from one sample sequenced in a study of blood T cell repertoires in COVID-19. Clones were sequenced by immunoSEQ multiplex PCR, and TCRdb holds only the in-frame ones, with some missing. The sample consists of about 70,000 clones, around 83% of them appearing once. The sequenced sample was peripheral blood. The receptors were sampled from a man between 70 and 80 years old with active COVID-19.

On this clone itself: This sample includes further DNA sequences coding for the same CDR3. V and J are TRBV11-2 and TRBJ1-1; D call uncertain. CDR1 and CDR2 (germline): SGHAT, FQNNGV. This CDR3 spans 13 amino acids. Trimming stripped 0 bases from V and 3 bases from J, with 5 bases between. This CDR3 reads CASSLDRDTEAFF. The CDR3 coding sequence is TGTGCCAGCAGCTTAGATCGGGACACTGAAGCTTTCTTT.

The chain employs TRBV6-2 or TRBV6-3 and TRBJ2-7; perhaps TRBD1 as D (6 bases). Germline V CDR1 and CDR2: MNHEY, SVGEGT. V was pared by 6 bases and J by 7 bases, with 16 bases between. The CDR3 runs 13 residues. CDR3 residues: CASSQGNLGEQYF. The CDR3 bases are TGTGCCAGCAGCCAGGGGAACCTGGGGGAGCAGTACTTC.

This clone showed up just once. The genes are TRBV18 and TRBJ1-3; D not resolved. V lost 4 bases to trimming and J lost 3 bases, with 19 bases between them. Germline V gene sequence: CDR1 KGHSH, CDR2 LQKENI. The CDR3 is 17 residues long. CDR3 protein: CASSQQTLARFGNTIYF. The CDR3 coding sequence is TGTGCCAGCTCACAACAGACCCTGGCGCGATTTGGAAACACCATATATTTT.

The V call is TRBV19, the J call TRBJ2-5; 11 nucleotides match TRBD2. V gave up 4 bases and J gave up 7 bases; unmatched junction bases: 8. Germline lookup yields CDR1 LNHDA and CDR2 SQIVND (reference sequence). The CDR3 length is 15 residues. DNA of the CDR3: TGTGCCAGTAGTACCCCTAGCGGGAGGCGGCGGACCCAGTACTTC. This sequence encodes CASSTPSGRRRTQYF. The full variable domain, with the rest looked up from reference TRBV19 and TRBJ2-5, is DGGITQSPKYLFRKEGQNVTLSCEQNLNHDAMYWYRQDPGQGLRLIYYSQIVNDFQKGDIAEGYSVSREKKESFPLTVTSAQKNPTAFYLCASSTPSGRRRTQYFGPGTRLLVL.

The chain uses TRBV7-8 and TRBJ2-3; 8 positions match TRBD2. The CDR3 contains 15 residues. CDR1 is SGHVS and CDR2 is FQNEAQ in the germline V gene. V was clipped by 3 bases and J by 4 bases; unmatched bases: 6. This CDR3 is CASSLGGAGADTQYF. CDR3 DNA: TGTGCCAGCAGCTTGGGGGGAGCGGGGGCAGATACGCAGTATTTT.

The chain employs TRBV30 and TRBJ2-5; weak D call: TRBD2 (6 bases). CDR1 is GTSNPN, CDR2 SVGIG, per germline (reference sequence). This CDR3 comprises 13 residues. The V end lost 8 bases, the J end lost 3 bases, and 16 bases lay between the germline ends. The CDR3 DNA follows: TGTGCCGGTAACCGGGACTCGGAAGAGACCCAGTACTTC. It translates to CAGNRDSEETQYF. Full variable domain (missing parts from reference TRBV30 and TRBJ2-5): SQTIHQWPATLVQPVGSPLSLECTVEGTSNPNLYWYRQAAGRGLQLLFYSVGIGQISSEVPQNLSASRPQDRQFILSSKKLLLSDSGFYLCAGNRDSEETQYFGPGTRLLVL.

This clone was counted once. V usage is TRBV5-1 and J usage is TRBJ2-1; maybe TRBD2 (6 bases). Trimming removed 4 bases from V and 6 bases from J, with 23 bases in between. The CDR3 runs 17 residues. From germline, CDR1 is SGHRS and CDR2 YFSETQ. The CDR3 protein is CASSPLRGLHFGNEQFF. In DNA form, the CDR3 reads TGCGCCAGCAGCCCCTTGAGGGGACTCCACTTCGGCAATGAGCAGTTCTTC.

The table lists this clone with a few counts. The V gene is TRBV19, the J gene TRBJ2-3, with 13 bases fitting TRBD2. Germline loops: CDR1 LNHDA, CDR2 SQIVND (reference sequence). CDR3 size: 16 residues. J was trimmed by 6 bases and V by 9 bases; bases with no gene match: 12. CDR3 DNA: TGTGCCAGCAACGCCCGGACTAGCGGGAGCGGGGATACGCAGTATTTT. It yields the protein CASNARTSGSGDTQYF.

The sample holds a few counts of this clone. The chain uses TRBV28 and TRBJ2-4; TRBD1 is a possible D gene (8 bases). The CDR3 loop spans 16 amino acids. Between the trimmed V and J ends, which lost 5 bases and 8 bases, there was a span of 22 bases. Per the germline V gene, CDR1 is MDHEN and CDR2 is SYDVKM. The CDR3 DNA reads TGTGCCAGCAGTGGGGGGGACAGGCGGCGAGGGGACATTCAGTACTTC. Translated, it gives CASSGGDRRRGDIQYF.

The chain links TRBV9 to TRBJ2-1, with TRBD2 matching over 8 bases. V lost 0 bases to trimming and J lost 0 bases; unmatched junction nucleotides: 8. Germline CDR1 SGDLS, CDR2 YYNGEE. This CDR3 is 18 amino acids long. CDR3 sequence: CASSVEGRLAGSYNEQFF. DNA for the CDR3: TGTGCCAGCAGCGTAGAGGGGCGGCTAGCGGGCTCCTACAATGAGCAGTTCTTC.

The chain links TRBV3-1 (or the pseudogene TRBV3-2) to TRBJ1-6; TRBD1 aligns across 7 bases. Germline V gene lookup returns CDR1 LGHDT and CDR2 YNNKEL (reference sequence). This CDR3 comprises 16 residues. J lost 5 bases, V lost 4 bases, and 8 bases had no gene match. CDR3 bases: TGTGCCAGCAGCCCACGGACAGGTTTGGATAATTCACCCCTCCACTTT. This translates into CASSPRTGLDNSPLHF.

J is TRBJ2-1 and V is TRBV6-6; 7 nucleotides match TRBD2. The germline CDR1 and CDR2 sequences are MNHNY and SVGAGI (reference sequence). J gave up 0 bases and V 7 bases, and 9 bases lay outside the gene matches. The CDR3 has 16 amino acids. Here the CDR3 DNA reads TGTGCCAGCACCACGGGACTACCGAGCTCCTACAATGAGCAGTTCTTC. It yields the protein CASTTGLPSSYNEQFF.

The rearrangement uses TRBV7-2 and TRBJ2-6; 8 positions agree with TRBD2. The length of the CDR3 is 15 residues. V trimming: 3 bases; J trimming: 7 bases; junction bases outside the gene matches: 5. Germline assignment: CDR1 SGHTA and CDR2 FQGNSA. This CDR3 is CASSFRRGGANVLTF. The CDR3 DNA follows: TGTGCCAGCAGCTTCCGTCGGGGGGGCGCCAACGTCCTGACTTTC. Supplemented by reference TRBV7-2 and TRBJ2-6, the full variable domain reads GAGVSQSPSNKVTEKGKDVELRCDPISGHTALYWYRQSLGQGLEFLIYFQGNSAPDKSGLPSDRFSAERTGGSVSTLTIQRTQQEDSAVYLCASSFRRGGANVLTFGAGSRLTVL.

The chain couples TRBV6-5 to TRBJ2-2, with D perhaps TRBD1 (6 bases). The length of the CDR3 is 15 residues. The germline CDR1 and CDR2 sequences are MNHEY and SVGAGI. The V end was cut by 6 bases, the J end by 2 bases, with 13 bases between. The CDR3 region has the DNA TGTGCCAGCAGACGGCACAGGGCCAACACCGGGGAGCTGTTTTTT. This codes for CASRRHRANTGELFF.

V gene TRBV5-1 combines with J gene TRBJ1-2; D ambiguous. CDR1 and CDR2 from the germline V gene are SGHRS and YFSETQ. The CDR3 extends over 15 amino acids. V shed 0 bases and J shed 7 bases, with 16 bases lying between them. The chain's CDR3 is CASSLAGSQAGGYTF. CDR3 nucleotide sequence: TGCGCCAGCAGCTTGGCTGGGAGTCAGGCTGGTGGCTACACCTTC.

The chain links TRBV5-8 to TRBJ2-7; TRBD2 aligns across 11 bases. CDR1 SGHTS and CDR2 YDEGEE come from the germline V gene. The CDR3 consists of 15 residues. Germline trimming cut 0 bases from V and 4 bases from J; bases unmatched to any gene: 3. CDR3 DNA: TGTGCCAGCAGCTTGGCGGTAGCGGGAGGGTACGAGCAGTACTTC. Residues: CASSLAVAGGYEQYF. Filled out from reference TRBV5-8 and TRBJ2-7, the complete variable domain reads EAGVTQSPTHLIKTRGQQATLRCSPISGHTSVYWYQQALGLGLQFLLWYDEGEERNRGNFPPRFSGRQFPNYSSELNVNALELEDSALYLCASSLAVAGGYEQYFGPGTRLTVT.